This T cell receptor beta chain was recovered during a study of cytomegalovirus exposure and HLA in healthy donors. 60 Vbeta and 13 Jbeta primers were used in PCR. TCRdb's copy holds only in-frame clones and misses some; the assay was immunoSEQ multiplex PCR. This table has approximately 210,000 clones, about four fifths appearing once. This clone was seen only a few times. Trimming removed 4 bases from V and 9 bases from J; junction bases left unmatched: 5. Germline V gene data show CDR1 as MNHEY and CDR2 as SMNVEV (reference sequence). The CDR3 sequence is 15 residues long. This clonotype originated in a woman aged 50 to 65 in good health and CMV-seronegative. This rearrangement joins TRBV27 to TRBJ1-6; 11 nucleotides match TRBD1. What was sequenced was PBMCs. The CDR3 is CASSSPGTGGSPLHF. The CDR3 bases are TGTGCCAGCAGTTCACCCGGGACAGGGGGTTCACCCCTCCACTTT.